The TCR beta chain under discussion was sequenced for a study of response to subunit inactivated influenza vaccine. Study-level findings and limits: Every seasonal influenza vaccination brings in few new T cells, the authors suggested.

Comment on this clonotype: The antigen is undetermined.

TCRdb re-analysed the RT-PCR reads in MiXCR, keeping a single row per CDR3 protein. The sample gives around 710,000 distinct CDR3 sequences, 11% to 15% of which show up once; 5.5% to 7% is in the top ten. The germline CDR1 and CDR2 sequences are SGHAT and FQNNGV. This CDR3 contains 16 residues. With 5 bases clipped from V and 3 bases from J, the junction kept 12 bases outside the gene matches. The sample was PBMCs from blood, taken approximately 15 days before vaccination. This chain joins TRBV11-2 and TRBJ2-5; 7 positions agree with TRBD1. The clonotype comes from a man aged 50-59 years who received an inactivated influenza vaccine. The CDR3 coding sequence is TGTGCCAGCAGCACCCCGGACAGGTCGCGAGAAGAGACCCAGTACTTC. This gives the protein CASSTPDRSREETQYF. Combining the CDR3 with reference TRBV11-2 and TRBJ2-5 gives the whole variable domain EAGVAQSPRYKIIEKRQSVAFWCNPISGHATLYWYQQILGQGPKLLIQFQNNGVVDDSQLPKDRFSAERLKGVDSTLKIQPAKLEDSAVYLCASSTPDRSREETQYFGPGTRLLVL.